One sample yielded the 8 T cell receptor beta chains listed below, sequenced in a study of shared clonotypes between healthy human individuals. Measured with immunoSEQ multiplex PCR; TCRdb has only the in-frame clones, and not every one. Seen here are fewer than 1 million clones, about 96% observed once, and the top ten hold less than 0.25%. CD8 cells classed as naive were CD45RO-negative and positively selected for CCR7, excluding terminally differentiated effector memory CD45RA+ cells. Specimen: naive CD8+ T cells sorted from blood. Every receptor here comes from a man aged 25 to 40 in good health.

This chain joins TRBV6-1 and TRBJ2-3; 7 nucleotides match TRBD2. There are 14 residues in the CDR3. Germline loops: CDR1 MNHNS, CDR2 SASEGT. V lost 7 bases to trimming and J lost 6 bases; unmatched junction nucleotides: 10. CDR3 DNA: TGTGCCAGCAACGGGGGAGGGCCGGGGGATACGCAGTATTTT. Amino acid sequence: CASNGGGPGDTQYF.

Comment on this clone: The junction departs from the called germline gene at one end, perhaps through a read error. The J gene is TRBJ2-7, the V gene TRBV7-3; D is tentatively TRBD1 or TRBD2 (5 bases each). CDR3 length: 13 residues. The V gene's germline CDR1 is SGHTA and CDR2 FQGTGA. CDR3 in DNA: TGTGCCAGCAGCGAAATCGGGACGGCGCCTTCTTCGTTC. Translation: CASSEIGTAPSSF.

The CDR3 DNA follows: TGTGCCAGCAGCGGCGATGTGGGGGTGGCAGATACGCAGTATTTT. Translating gives CASSGDVGVADTQYF. The chain has TRBV9 and TRBJ2-3; D might be TRBD1 or TRBD2, each matching 5 bases. This CDR3 spans 15 amino acids. Trimming stripped 3 bases from V and 4 bases from J, with 15 bases between. Per germline, CDR1 SGDLS and CDR2 YYNGEE.

This clone was seen once. The V gene is TRBV7-9, the J gene TRBJ2-5, with 12 positions matching TRBD2. The trim removed 4 bases at V and 8 bases at J, leaving 11 bases unmatched. This CDR3 has 16 residues. Germline V lookup: CDR1 SEHNR, CDR2 FQNEAQ (reference sequence). For the CDR3, the DNA is TGTGCCAGCAGCTACTCGACTAGCGGGAGCCGAGAAACCCAGTACTTC. As protein: CASSYSTSGSRETQYF.

On this clone: Within the sample, other DNA sequences also encode this same CDR3. The genes are TRBV29-1 and TRBJ2-2; TRBD2 aligns across 7 bases. CDR1 is SQVTM and CDR2 is ANQGSEA in the germline V gene. Trimming at V came to 7 bases and at J to 1 base, leaving 3 bases not matched to a gene. The CDR3 consists of 13 residues. CDR3 bases: TGCAGCGGTCTAGCGGAGAACACCGGGGAGCTGTTTTTT. Translating gives CSGLAENTGELFF.

The rearrangement links TRBV7-9 to TRBJ2-1; a possible D gene is TRBD2 (6 bases). This CDR3 is 15 amino acids long. Trimming pared 2 bases from V and 3 bases from J, leaving 11 bases between. The germline V gene encodes CDR1 SEHNR and CDR2 FQNEAQ (reference sequence). CDR3 amino acids: CASSLSRGFYNEQFF. CDR3 sequence (DNA): TGTGCCAGCAGCTTATCGCGGGGTTTCTACAATGAGCAGTTCTTC.

The chain links TRBV7-9 to TRBJ1-4; 10 nucleotides match TRBD1. Germline lookup yields CDR1 SEHNR and CDR2 FQNEAQ (reference sequence). Trimming removed 5 bases from V and 6 bases from J; junction bases left unmatched: 9. The CDR3 runs to 16 residues. For the CDR3, the DNA is TGTGCCAGCAGCGGCGACAGGGGGCCCGTTCATGAAAAACTGTTTTTT. This codes for CASSGDRGPVHEKLFF.

This chain joins TRBV7-9 and TRBJ2-1; 13 bases agree with TRBD2. The CDR3 extends over 19 amino acids. V lost 5 bases, J lost 1 base, and 11 bases stayed unmatched. Germline V gives CDR1 SEHNR, CDR2 FQNEAQ (reference sequence). The CDR3 loop is CASSPGLAGVVVSYNEQFF. The CDR3 nucleotides read TGTGCCAGCAGCCCCGGACTAGCGGGAGTTGTGGTGTCCTACAATGAGCAGTTCTTC.